This T cell receptor (beta chain) derives from a study of control samples from healthy donors and cancer patients. Measured with immunoSEQ multiplex PCR; TCRdb has only the in-frame clones, and not every one. The sample has over 100,000 clones, over 85% seen once. Germline-derived CDR1 and CDR2 are SGDLS and YYNGEE. V gave up 0 bases and J gave up 1 base, with 11 bases separating them. The CDR3 has 16 residues. The chain carries TRBV9 and TRBJ1-3, with D perhaps TRBD1 (5 bases). Sample: blood. The sequence came from a man aged 18 to 29 in good health. In nucleotides, the CDR3 is TGTGCCAGCAGCGTAGGGTCTGGGGGTTCTGGAAACACCATATATTTT. Translation: CASSVGSGGSGNTIYF.